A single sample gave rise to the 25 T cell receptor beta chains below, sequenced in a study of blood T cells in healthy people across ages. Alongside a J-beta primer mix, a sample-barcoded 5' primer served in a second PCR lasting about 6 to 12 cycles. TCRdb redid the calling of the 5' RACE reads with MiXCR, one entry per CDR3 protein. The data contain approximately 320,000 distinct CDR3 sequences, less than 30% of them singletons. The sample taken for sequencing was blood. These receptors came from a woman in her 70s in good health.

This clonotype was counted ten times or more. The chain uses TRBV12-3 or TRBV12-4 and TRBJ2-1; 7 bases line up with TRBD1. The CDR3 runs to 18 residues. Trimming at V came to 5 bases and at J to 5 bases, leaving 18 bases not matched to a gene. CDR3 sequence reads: CASSQMLPLQGPHNEQFF. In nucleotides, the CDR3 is TGTGCCAGCAGTCAAATGCTCCCCCTACAGGGGCCCCACAATGAGCAGTTCTTC.

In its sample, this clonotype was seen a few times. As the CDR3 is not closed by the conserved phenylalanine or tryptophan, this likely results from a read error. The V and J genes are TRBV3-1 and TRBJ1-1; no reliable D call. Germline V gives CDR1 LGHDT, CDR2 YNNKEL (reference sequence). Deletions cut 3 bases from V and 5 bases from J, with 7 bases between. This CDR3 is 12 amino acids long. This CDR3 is CASSHAGTEAFV. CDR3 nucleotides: TGTGCCAGCAGCCATGCGGGGACTGAAGCTTTCGTT.

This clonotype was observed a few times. DNA for the CDR3: TGTGCCAGCAGTTACTGGTCTAGCGGGAGTGTCACAGATACGCAGTATTTT. Translation: CASSYWSSGSVTDTQYF. This sequence joins TRBV6-5 and TRBJ2-3; 10 bases line up with TRBD2. The CDR3 consists of 17 residues. The trim removed 1 base at V and 2 bases at J, leaving 6 bases unmatched. CDR1 is MNHEY, CDR2 SVGAGI, per germline.

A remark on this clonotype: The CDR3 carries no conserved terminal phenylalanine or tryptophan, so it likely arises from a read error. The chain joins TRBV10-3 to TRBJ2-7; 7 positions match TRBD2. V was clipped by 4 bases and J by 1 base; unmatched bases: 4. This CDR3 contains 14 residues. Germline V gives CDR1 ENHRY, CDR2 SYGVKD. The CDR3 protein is CAISVASGSYEQYL. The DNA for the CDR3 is TGTGCCATCAGTGTGGCTAGCGGTTCCTACGAGCAGTACCTC.

The chain's CDR3 is CASSFPPGLRADTQYF. The CDR3 region has the DNA TGTGCCAGCAGTTTCCCACCGGGACTAAGAGCAGATACGCAGTATTTT. The rearrangement links TRBV12-3 or TRBV12-4 to TRBJ2-3; 7 nucleotides align to TRBD2. J was trimmed by 4 bases and V by 3 bases; bases with no gene match: 10. CDR3 size: 16 residues.

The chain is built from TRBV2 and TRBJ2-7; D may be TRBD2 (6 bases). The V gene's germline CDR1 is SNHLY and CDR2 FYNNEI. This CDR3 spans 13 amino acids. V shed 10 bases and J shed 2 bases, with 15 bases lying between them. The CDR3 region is CATRAGGPYEQYF. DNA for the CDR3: TGTGCCACCCGAGCAGGAGGGCCCTACGAGCAGTACTTC.

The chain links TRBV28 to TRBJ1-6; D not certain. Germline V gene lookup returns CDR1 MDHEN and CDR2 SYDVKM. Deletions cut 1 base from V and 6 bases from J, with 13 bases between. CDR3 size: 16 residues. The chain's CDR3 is CASSLFGRTANSPLHF. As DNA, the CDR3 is TGTGCCAGCAGTTTATTTGGTAGGACGGCTAATTCACCCCTCCACTTT. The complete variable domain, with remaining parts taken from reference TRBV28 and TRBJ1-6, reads DVKVTQSSRYLVKRTGEKVFLECVQDMDHENMFWYRQDPGLGLRLIYFSYDVKMKEKGDIPEGYSVSREKKERFSLILESASTNQTSMYLCASSLFGRTANSPLHFGNGTRLTVT.

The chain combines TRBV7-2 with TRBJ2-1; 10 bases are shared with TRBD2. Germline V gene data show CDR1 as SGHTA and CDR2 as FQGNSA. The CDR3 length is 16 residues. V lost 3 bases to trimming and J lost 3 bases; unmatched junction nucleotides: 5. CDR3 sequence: CASSLTGTSVYNEQFF. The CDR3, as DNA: TGTGCCAGCAGCTTGACCGGGACTAGCGTCTACAATGAGCAGTTCTTC.

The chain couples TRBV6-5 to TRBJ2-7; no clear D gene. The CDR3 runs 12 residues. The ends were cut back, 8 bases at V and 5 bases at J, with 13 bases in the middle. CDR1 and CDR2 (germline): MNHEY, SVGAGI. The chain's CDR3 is CASLSLTHEQYF. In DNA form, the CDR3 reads TGTGCCAGCTTATCCTTGACCCACGAGCAGTACTTC.

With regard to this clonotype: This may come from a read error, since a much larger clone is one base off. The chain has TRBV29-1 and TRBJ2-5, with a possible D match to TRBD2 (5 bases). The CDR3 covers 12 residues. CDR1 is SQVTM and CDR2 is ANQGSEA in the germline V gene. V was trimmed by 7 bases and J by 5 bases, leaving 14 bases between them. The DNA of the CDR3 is TGCAGCGAAAGGGCTAGCTCGGAGACCCAGTACTTC. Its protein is CSERASSETQYF.

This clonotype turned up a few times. The CDR3 is CASSLESGPGGWEQYF. In DNA form, the CDR3 reads TGCGCCAGCAGCTTGGAGTCCGGGCCAGGGGGCTGGGAGCAGTACTTC. The genes are TRBV5-1 and TRBJ2-7, with 8 bases that match TRBD1. J was trimmed by 7 bases and V by 0 bases; bases with no gene match: 12. Germline CDR1 reads SGHRS; CDR2 reads YFSETQ. This CDR3 contains 16 residues. Variable domain in full (rest from reference TRBV5-1 and TRBJ2-7): KAGVTQTPRYLIKTRGQQVTLSCSPISGHRSVSWYQQTPGQGLQFLFEYFSETQRNKGNFPGRFSGRQFSNSRSEMNVSTLELGDSALYLCASSLESGPGGWEQYFGPGTRLTVT.

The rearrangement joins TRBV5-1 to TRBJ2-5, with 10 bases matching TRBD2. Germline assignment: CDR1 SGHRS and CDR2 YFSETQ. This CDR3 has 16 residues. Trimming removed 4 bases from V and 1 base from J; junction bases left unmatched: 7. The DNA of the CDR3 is TGCGCCAGCAGCGCCGGGACTAGCGCAATCCAAGAGACCCAGTACTTC. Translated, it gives CASSAGTSAIQETQYF.

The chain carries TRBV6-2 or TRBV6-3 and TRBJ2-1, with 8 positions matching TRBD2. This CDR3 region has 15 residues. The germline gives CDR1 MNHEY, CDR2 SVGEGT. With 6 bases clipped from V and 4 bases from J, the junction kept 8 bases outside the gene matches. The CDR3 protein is CASSSTRGGYNEQFF. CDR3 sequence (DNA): TGTGCCAGCAGCTCCACTCGGGGGGGTTACAATGAGCAGTTCTTC.

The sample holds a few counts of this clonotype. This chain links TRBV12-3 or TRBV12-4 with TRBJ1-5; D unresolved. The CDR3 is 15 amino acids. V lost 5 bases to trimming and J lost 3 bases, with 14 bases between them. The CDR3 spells CASSPNRGDNQPQHF. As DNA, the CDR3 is TGTGCCAGCAGTCCGAACCGTGGGGACAATCAGCCCCAGCATTTT.

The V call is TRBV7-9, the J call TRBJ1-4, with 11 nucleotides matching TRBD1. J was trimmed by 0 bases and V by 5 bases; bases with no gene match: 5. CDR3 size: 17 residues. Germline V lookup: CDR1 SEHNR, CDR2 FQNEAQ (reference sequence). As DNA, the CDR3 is TGTGCCAGCAGCACCGGACAGGGGGCGGCAACTAATGAAAAACTGTTTTTT. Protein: CASSTGQGAATNEKLFF.

The CDR3 spells CASSLLAGARNEQFF. Here the CDR3 DNA reads TGTGCCAGCAGTCTTCTAGCGGGAGCTCGCAATGAGCAGTTCTTC. The rearrangement uses TRBV6-2 or TRBV6-3 and TRBJ2-5; 10 nucleotides match TRBD2. Gene TRBJ2-1 matches the end of the DNA better, so the J call may be wrong. The CDR3 is 15 residues long. Germline assignment: CDR1 MNHEY and CDR2 SVGEGT.

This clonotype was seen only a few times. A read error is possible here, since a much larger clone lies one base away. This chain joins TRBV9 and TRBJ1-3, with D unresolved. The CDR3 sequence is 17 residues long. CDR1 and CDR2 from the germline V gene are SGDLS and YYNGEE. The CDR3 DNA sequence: TGTGCCAGCAGCGTAGCTGGCCACGCAAGCTCTGGAAACACCGTATATTTT. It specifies CASSVAGHASSGNTVYF.

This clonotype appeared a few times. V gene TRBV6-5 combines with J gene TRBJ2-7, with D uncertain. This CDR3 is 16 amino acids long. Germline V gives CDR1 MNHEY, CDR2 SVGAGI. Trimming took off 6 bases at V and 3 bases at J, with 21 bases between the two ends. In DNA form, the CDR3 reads TGTGCCAGCAGCCTCGGGCTTGGAAGCGCAAGCTACGAGCAGTACTTC. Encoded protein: CASSLGLGSASYEQYF.

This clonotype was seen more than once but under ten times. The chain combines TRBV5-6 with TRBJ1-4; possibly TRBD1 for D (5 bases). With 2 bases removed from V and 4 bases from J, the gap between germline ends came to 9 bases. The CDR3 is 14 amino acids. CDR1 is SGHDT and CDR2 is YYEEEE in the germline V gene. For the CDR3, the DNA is TGTGCCAGCAGCTTCGGGACTTATAATGAAAAACTGTTTTTT. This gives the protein CASSFGTYNEKLFF.

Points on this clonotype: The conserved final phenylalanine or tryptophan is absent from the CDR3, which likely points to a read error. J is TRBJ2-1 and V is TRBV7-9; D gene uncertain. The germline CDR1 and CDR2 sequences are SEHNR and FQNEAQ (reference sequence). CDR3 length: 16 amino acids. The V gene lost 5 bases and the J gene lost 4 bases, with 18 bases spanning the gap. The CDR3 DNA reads TGTGCCAGCAGCCCCCGGACCCCCGGGCGGTACAATGAGCAGTTCCTC. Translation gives CASSPRTPGRYNEQFL.

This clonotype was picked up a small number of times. The CDR3 sequence: CASSLSSGLSGANVLTF. The CDR3 nucleotides are TGTGCCAGCAGCTTGTCGTCAGGCCTCTCTGGGGCCAACGTCCTGACTTTC. V usage is TRBV5-6 and J usage is TRBJ2-6; D not certain. There are 17 residues in the CDR3. Looked up from germline, CDR1 is SGHDT and CDR2 is YYEEEE. V lost 1 base and J 0 bases, leaving 11 bases between the germline ends.

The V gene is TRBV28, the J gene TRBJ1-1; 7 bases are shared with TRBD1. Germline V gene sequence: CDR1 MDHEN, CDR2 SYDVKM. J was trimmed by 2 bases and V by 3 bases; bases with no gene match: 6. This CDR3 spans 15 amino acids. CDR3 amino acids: CASSLGGGINTEAFF. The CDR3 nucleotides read TGTGCCAGCAGTTTGGGAGGGGGCATAAACACTGAAGCTTTCTTT.

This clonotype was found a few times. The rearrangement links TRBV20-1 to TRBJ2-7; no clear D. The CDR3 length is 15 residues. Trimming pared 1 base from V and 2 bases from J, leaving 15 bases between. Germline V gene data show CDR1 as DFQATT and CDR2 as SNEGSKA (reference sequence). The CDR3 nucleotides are TGCAGTGCTAGAGCGGTCAGAGAGAGCACCTACGAGCAGTACTTC. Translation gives CSARAVRESTYEQYF.

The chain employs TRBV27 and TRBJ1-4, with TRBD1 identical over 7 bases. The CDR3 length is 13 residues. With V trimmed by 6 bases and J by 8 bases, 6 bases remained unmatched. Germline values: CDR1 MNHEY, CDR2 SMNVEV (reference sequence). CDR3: CASRRQGLEKLFF. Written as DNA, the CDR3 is TGTGCCAGCAGGCGACAGGGTTTGGAAAAACTGTTTTTT.

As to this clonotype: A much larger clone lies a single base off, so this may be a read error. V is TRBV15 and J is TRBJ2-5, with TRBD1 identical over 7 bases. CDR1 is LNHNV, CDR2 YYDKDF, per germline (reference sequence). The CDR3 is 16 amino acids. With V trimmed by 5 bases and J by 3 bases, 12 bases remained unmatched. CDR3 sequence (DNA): TGTGCCACCAGCTCCCGCGGACAGGCTGGGGAAGAGACCCAGTACTTC. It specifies CATSSRGQAGEETQYF.